The following is a T cell receptor beta chain sequence with its context. Antigen: not known. This entry belongs to a study of T cells in Graves' hyperthyroidism and ophthalmopathy. Study-level background: Upon initial diagnosis and before any treatment, peripheral blood was collected. Study outcomes and limitations: Blood also held most thyroid clonotypes expanded beyond 0.001.

From RNA transcripts, TCR beta CDR3 regions were amplified. Using the HTBI primer set, a first-round RT-PCR was run on the TCR CDR3. TCRdb re-called the multiplex PCR reads with MiXCR, one entry per CDR3 protein. Of hundreds of thousands of distinct CDR3 sequences listed, about 15% are singletons. Germline loops: CDR1 SGHAT, CDR2 FQDESV (reference sequence). The ends were cut back, 4 bases at V and 3 bases at J, with 15 bases in the middle. The CDR3 loop spans 16 amino acids. The TCR was taken from a young woman with Graves' hyperthyroidism that later progressed to Graves' ophthalmopathy. The chain is built from TRBV11-1 and TRBJ2-2, with D possibly TRBD2 on 6 matching bases. Sequences were obtained from blood. CDR3 bases: TGTGCCAGCAGCTCCACCGGAGGGGCTCACACCGGGGAGCTGTTTTTT. This codes for CASSSTGGAHTGELFF.